This TCR beta chain is drawn from a study of Graves' ophthalmopathy and Graves' hyperthyroidism. Study results and caveats: Clonotypes were expanded in thyroid at above 0.001 frequency, and most also appeared in blood. The model achieved about 70% sensitivity and roughly 79% specificity for ophthalmopathy progression.

TCR beta CDR3 regions were amplified from RNA transcripts. HTBI primers were used in a first-round RT-PCR, which preceded a second-round multiplex PCR. TCRdb re-called the multiplex PCR reads through MiXCR, storing one row per CDR3 protein. The sample holds 900,000 to 1,200,000 distinct CDR3 sequences, 35% to 40% seen once. Excluded: other autoimmune disease, uncontrolled infection, pregnancy or lactation. This clonotype turned up a few times. Its antigen is still unknown. The CDR3 is made up of 17 amino acids. Germline V gene data show CDR1 as SEHNR and CDR2 as FQNEAQ (reference sequence). Trimming left V 1 base short and J 1 base short, with 16 bases between.

The chain recombines TRBV7-9 with TRBJ1-2; D unresolved. Sequenced sample: peripheral blood or thyroid tissue (not recorded which). This TCR came from an adult man with Graves' hyperthyroidism. CDR3: CASSLETVGAGNYGYTF. The DNA for the CDR3 is TGTGCCAGCAGCTTAGAGACTGTGGGCGCGGGTAACTATGGCTACACCTTC.